This is a list of T cell receptor beta chains from one sample in a study of blood T cells in healthy people across ages. TCRdb used MiXCR to reprocess the 5' RACE reads, holding one entry per CDR3 protein. The table has about 1.7 million distinct CDR3 sequences, roughly 28% seen once; the top ten hold 7% to 9%. Sequenced input: blood. The receptor set was obtained from a woman aged 25 to 39 in good health. The CDR3 runs from the conserved cysteine through the conserved F or W. The D gene is left open where the match is weak. Some rows mark clone size as missing; the rest say once, few, many or name a class of expanded clone.

clone size,V gene,D gene,J gene,CDR3 DNA,CDR3 protein
few,TRBV6-5,TRBD2,TRBJ2-7,TGTGCCAGCAGTGGCCCGGGACTAGCTGTCTCCTACGAGCAGTACTTC,CASSGPGLAVSYEQYF
few,TRBV29-1,TRBD1,TRBJ2-7,TGCAGCGTTGTCCGGGACAGGTGGCACGAGCAGTACTTC,CSVVRDRWHEQYF
few,TRBV30,TRBD2,TRBJ2-7,TGTGCCTCCAGCGGGACTAGCGGGGTCTCCTCCTACGAGCAGTACTTC,CASSGTSGVSSYEQYF
-,TRBV4-3,-,TRBJ1-1,TGCGCCAGCAGCCAAGCCCTGGGGTCCCTGAACACTGAAGCTTTCTTT,CASSQALGSLNTEAFF
-,TRBV10-3,-,TRBJ1-2,TGTGCCATCAGTGGAAGGCTCGAGGGGGGCAGGTTCGGCTACACCTTC,CAISGRLEGGRFGYTF
-,TRBV29-1,TRBD2,TRBJ2-1,TGCAGCGTTGAGGGACTAGCGGGACATAGCGGAAATGAGCAGTTCTTC,CSVEGLAGHSGNEQFF
many,TRBV5-1,-,TRBJ2-7,TGCGCCAGCCGACTCCAGGGGCCGTCGTACGAGCAGTACTTC,CASRLQGPSYEQYF
few,TRBV20-1,-,TRBJ1-5,TGCAGTGCTAGAGATCTAACGAGCAATCAGCCCCAGCATTTT,CSARDLTSNQPQHF
many,TRBV24-1,-,TRBJ2-6,TGTGCCACCAGTGATTCCAGGACTGGGGCCAACGTCCTGACTTTC,CATSDSRTGANVLTF
many,TRBV29-1,TRBD1,TRBJ2-1,TGCAGCGTTGGGGCTAGGACAGGGGGACCGCTGAGCTCCTACAATGAGCAGTTCTTC,CSVGARTGGPLSSYNEQFF
many,TRBV7-7,-,TRBJ2-7,TGTGCCAGCAGCTGGGCAGGGCTCTACGAGCAGTACTTC,CASSWAGLYEQYF
few,TRBV5-1,-,TRBJ2-3,TGCGCCAGCAGCCTGCAATCAGGGGATACGCAGTATTTT,CASSLQSGDTQYF
-,TRBV20-1,TRBD1,TRBJ2-7,TGCAGTGCCCCGGCCCCCGGACAGGGAGCCTACGAGCAGTACTTC,CSAPAPGQGAYEQYF
-,TRBV28,-,TRBJ1-5,TGTGCCAGCAGTTTTTGGGGAAACGATCAGCCCCAGCATTTT,CASSFWGNDQPQHF
-,TRBV11-2,TRBD2,TRBJ2-3,TGTGCCAGCAGCTTTAGCGGGGGGATCACAGATACGCAGTATTTT,CASSFSGGITDTQYF
-,TRBV24-1,TRBD1,TRBJ1-5,TGTGCCACCAGGGGACAGGGCAATCAGCCCCAGCATTTT,CATRGQGNQPQHF
-,TRBV28,-,TRBJ1-5,TGTGCCAGCAGTCAAGGTGGACTTGTGAGCAATCAGCCCCAGCATTTT,CASSQGGLVSNQPQHF
-,TRBV7-2,TRBD1,TRBJ1-2,TGTGCCAGCAGCCGATCCCAGGGGGCAATTGGCTACACCTTC,CASSRSQGAIGYTF
-,TRBV6-2/TRBV6-3,-,TRBJ2-3,TGTGCCAGCAGTTCCCACAGACCTACACCACAAGACGCAGATACGCAGTATTTT,CASSSHRPTPQDADTQYF
once,TRBV25-1,-,TRBJ1-6,TGTGCCAGCAGTGAATCTATGTGTTCACCCCTCCACTTT,CASSESMCSPLHF
many,TRBV29-1,-,TRBJ2-4,TGCAGCGTTGAGGCCACTAAAAACATTCAGTACTTC,CSVEATKNIQYF
-,TRBV24-1,-,TRBJ2-3,TGTGCCACCGCGGGGGCAGGTGAAGCAGATACGCAGTATTTT,CATAGAGEADTQYF
-,TRBV30,TRBD1,TRBJ2-1,TGTGCCTGGAGTACGGGACAGAGCTACAATGAGCAGTTCTTC,CAWSTGQSYNEQFF
few,TRBV7-9,-,TRBJ2-1,TGTGCCAGCAGCTGGGGGGGGACAGCTAACAATGAGCAGTTCTTC,CASSWGGTANNEQFF
once,TRBV9,-,TRBJ2-7,TGTGCCAGCAGCCCTAGGCAGGGGGAGGGCGAGCAGTACTTC,CASSPRQGEGEQYF
few,TRBV27,TRBD1,TRBJ1-5,TGTGCCAGCAGTCTACACCCGGACAGGATGAGGCAGCCCCAGCATTTT,CASSLHPDRMRQPQHF
-,TRBV7-3,-,TRBJ2-7,TGTGCCGGCAGCTTAGATGACGCCTCCTACGAGCAGTACTTC,CAGSLDDASYEQYF
-,TRBV7-9,-,TRBJ2-4,TGTGCCAGCAGCCAACGGTCAGATCTAGCCAAAAACATTCAGTACTTC,CASSQRSDLAKNIQYF